These 2 T cell receptor beta chains share one sample of origin, sequenced in a study of T cell changes during pregnancy in multiple sclerosis. Method: immunoSEQ multiplex PCR; TCRdb's copy keeps in-frame clones and lacks some. The table lists tens of thousands of clones, around 94% of them singletons. The specimen was CD4+ T cells from peripheral blood mononuclear cells, collected after pregnancy. Every receptor here comes from a female donor with multiple sclerosis, enrolled in a pregnancy study.

The chain employs TRBV19 and TRBJ2-7; 8 bases match TRBD2. V lost 4 bases, J lost 1 base, and 6 bases stayed unmatched. Germline values: CDR1 LNHDA, CDR2 SQIVND (reference sequence). This CDR3 contains 15 residues. This CDR3 reads CASSTTSGGSYEQYF. CDR3 nucleotide sequence: TGTGCCAGTAGTACAACTAGCGGAGGGTCCTACGAGCAGTACTTC.

The chain uses TRBV6-5 and TRBJ2-1; a weak D match, TRBD1 (6 bases). Trimming removed 1 base at V and 4 bases at J, with 11 bases between. In germline, CDR1 is MNHEY, CDR2 SVGAGI. This CDR3 is 15 amino acids long. CDR3 sequence (DNA): TGTGCCAGCAGTTACTTCGGGACAAATTACAATGAGCAGTTCTTC. Its protein is CASSYFGTNYNEQFF.